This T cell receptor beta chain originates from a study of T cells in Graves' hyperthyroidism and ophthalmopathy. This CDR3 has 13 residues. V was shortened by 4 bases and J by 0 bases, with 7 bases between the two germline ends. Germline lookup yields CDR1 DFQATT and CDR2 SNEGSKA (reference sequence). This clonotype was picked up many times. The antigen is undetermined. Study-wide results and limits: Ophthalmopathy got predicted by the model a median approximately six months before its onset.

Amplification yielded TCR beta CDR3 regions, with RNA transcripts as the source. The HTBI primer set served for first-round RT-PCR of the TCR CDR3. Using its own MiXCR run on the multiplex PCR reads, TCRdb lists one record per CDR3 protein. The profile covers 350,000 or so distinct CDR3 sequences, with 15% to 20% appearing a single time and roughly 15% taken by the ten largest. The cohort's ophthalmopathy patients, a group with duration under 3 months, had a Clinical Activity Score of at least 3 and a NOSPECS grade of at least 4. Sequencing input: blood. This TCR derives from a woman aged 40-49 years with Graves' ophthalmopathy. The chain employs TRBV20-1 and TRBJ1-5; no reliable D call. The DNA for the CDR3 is TGCAGTGCTACAGGTCTTAGCAATCAGCCCCAGCATTTT. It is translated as CSATGLSNQPQHF.